The next 23 T cell receptor beta chains were all read from a single sample in a study of cytomegalovirus exposure and HLA in healthy donors. TCRdb's copy holds only in-frame clones and misses some; the assay was immunoSEQ multiplex PCR. The sample lists around 250,000 clones, nearly 90% occurring once. Input material: PBMCs. The receptors here all came from a woman aged 18-35 years in good health and CMV-seronegative.

This clone was found a few times. The CDR3, as DNA: TGTGCCAGCAGTTATCACAGTGATTCACCCCTCCACTTT. It is translated as CASSYHSDSPLHF. The chain carries TRBV7-9 and TRBJ1-6, with D unresolved. V shed 6 bases and J shed 8 bases, with 11 bases lying between them. The CDR3 is made up of 13 amino acids. CDR1 is SEHNR, CDR2 FQNEAQ, per germline (reference sequence).

The chain recombines TRBV5-4 with TRBJ1-1; D is ambiguous. Germline values: CDR1 SGHNT, CDR2 YYREEE (reference sequence). The length of the CDR3 is 14 residues. Between the trimmed V and J ends, which lost 4 bases and 5 bases, there was a span of 15 bases. The CDR3 reads CASSRQYRGTEAFF. The CDR3 DNA reads as TGTGCCAGCAGCCGGCAGTACAGAGGGACTGAAGCTTTCTTT.

J is TRBJ2-2 and V is TRBV25-1; 7 bases align to TRBD1. Germline V CDR1 and CDR2: MGHDK, SYGVNS. Trimming took 2 bases from V and 3 from J; bases not matched to a gene: 6. This CDR3 region has 16 residues. DNA of the CDR3: TGTGCCAGCAGTGAAGGGACAGATTTGTACACCGGGGAGCTGTTTTTT. Its protein product is CASSEGTDLYTGELFF. The whole variable domain, filled in from reference TRBV25-1 and TRBJ2-2, reads EADIYQTPRYLVIGTGKKITLECSQTMGHDKMYWYQQDPGMELHLIHYSYGVNSTEKGDLSSESTVSRIRTEHFPLTLESARPSHTSQYLCASSEGTDLYTGELFFGEGSRLTVL.

V is TRBV6-6 and J is TRBJ1-3; a possible D gene is TRBD1 (5 bases). The germline V gene encodes CDR1 MNHNY and CDR2 SVGAGI (reference sequence). V was pared by 7 bases and J by 2 bases, with 9 bases between. There are 13 residues in the CDR3. In DNA form, the CDR3 reads TGTGCCAGCACCGACAGTCCTGGAAACACCATATATTTT. Its protein product is CASTDSPGNTIYF.

V is TRBV14 and J is TRBJ2-1; 8 bases are shared with TRBD2. The junction had 4 bases not matched to a gene; V was cut back by 4 bases and J by 5 bases. The CDR3 totals 14 residues. Germline V gene data show CDR1 as SGHDN and CDR2 as FVKESK. CDR3 sequence (DNA): TGTGCCAGCAGCCGAATGCGGGGGGACAATGAGCAGTTCTTC. Translation: CASSRMRGDNEQFF. Full variable domain (remainder filled in from reference TRBV14 and TRBJ2-1): EAGVTQFPSHSVIEKGQTVTLRCDPISGHDNLYWYRRVMGKEIKFLLHFVKESKQDESGMPNNRFLAERTGGTYSTLKVQPAELEDSGVYFCASSRMRGDNEQFFGPGTRLTVL.

The chain carries TRBV10-3 and TRBJ2-7, with D tentatively TRBD1 (5 bases). Germline V gene sequence: CDR1 ENHRY, CDR2 SYGVKD. This CDR3 spans 12 amino acids. Trimming removed 10 bases from V and 3 bases from J, with 13 bases in between. The chain's CDR3 is CATSQGNYEQYV. The CDR3 coding sequence is TGTGCCACTTCGCAGGGAAACTACGAGCAGTACGTC.

CDR3 loop: CASSPRGTGDTYEQYF. The DNA of the CDR3 is TGTGCCAGCAGCCCCCGAGGGACAGGGGACACCTACGAGCAGTACTTC. The chain is built from TRBV9 and TRBJ2-7; 10 nucleotides align to TRBD1. V gave up 4 bases and J gave up 2 bases; unmatched junction bases: 9. The germline gives CDR1 SGDLS, CDR2 YYNGEE. The CDR3 loop spans 16 amino acids.

The chain is built from TRBV2 and TRBJ1-6; D might be TRBD1 (6 bases). The germline CDR1 and CDR2 sequences are SNHLY and FYNNEI. The CDR3 is 15 residues long. V was clipped by 3 bases and J by 6 bases, with 12 bases between them. The CDR3 DNA follows: TGTGCCAGCAGTGATAGAGGGGGTAGTAATTCACCCCTCCACTTT. It is translated as CASSDRGGSNSPLHF.

The V gene is TRBV5-1, the J gene TRBJ1-3, with D tentatively TRBD1 (6 bases). This CDR3 is 16 amino acids long. Germline V lookup: CDR1 SGHRS, CDR2 YFSETQ. Trimming removed 0 bases from V and 2 bases from J, with 12 bases in between. The CDR3 DNA reads TGCGCCAGCAGCTTGGTACCGGACAGAACTGGAAACACCATATATTTT. It yields the protein CASSLVPDRTGNTIYF.

The V call is TRBV29-1, the J call TRBJ2-6; D ambiguous. The CDR3 covers 14 residues. V lost 3 bases to trimming and J lost 0 bases, with 6 bases between them. CDR1 and CDR2 from the germline V gene are SQVTM and ANQGSEA. In DNA form, the CDR3 reads TGCAGCGTTGATTCCGGCTCTGGGGCCAACGTCCTGACTTTC. It encodes CSVDSGSGANVLTF.

This clone was seen just once. The chain has TRBV28 and TRBJ2-7, with D perhaps matching TRBD1 (6 bases). The V end lost 2 bases, the J end lost 2 bases, and 16 bases lay between the germline ends. CDR1 is MDHEN and CDR2 is SYDVKM in the germline V gene. This CDR3 has 16 residues. The CDR3 loop is CASSLGVGQMTYEQYF. CDR3 DNA sequence: TGTGCCAGCAGTTTAGGCGTAGGACAGATGACCTACGAGCAGTACTTC.

CDR3 coding DNA: TGTGCCAGCAGTCCCCTATCTGGGCTTAACACTGAAGCTTTCTTT. It encodes CASSPLSGLNTEAFF. The rearrangement links TRBV27 to TRBJ1-1; D uncertain. Trimming took 5 bases from V and 2 from J, leaving 15 bases between them. CDR3 length equals 15 residues. Per the germline V gene, CDR1 is MNHEY and CDR2 is SMNVEV (reference sequence).

The chain recombines TRBV25-1 with TRBJ1-6, with D unclear. V was cut by 6 bases and J by 6 bases, with 15 bases left in between. From germline, CDR1 is MGHDK and CDR2 SYGVNS. The CDR3 runs to 15 residues. The CDR3 DNA follows: TGTGCCAGCAGCCTACCGACGGAGGGTAATTCACCCCTCCACTTT. Translated: CASSLPTEGNSPLHF.

The V and J genes are TRBV2 and TRBJ2-1; D is perhaps TRBD1 (5 bases). The CDR3 spans 12 residues. Between the trimmed V and J ends, which lost 4 bases and 10 bases, there was a span of 11 bases. Germline values: CDR1 SNHLY, CDR2 FYNNEI. The chain's CDR3 is CASSAKSGEQFF. CDR3 coding DNA: TGTGCCAGCAGTGCTAAATCAGGGGAGCAGTTCTTC. Complete variable domain (other parts from reference TRBV2 and TRBJ2-1): EPEVTQTPSHQVTQMGQEVILRCVPISNHLYFYWYRQILGQKVEFLVSFYNNEISEKSEIFDDQFSVERPDGSNFTLKIRSTKLEDSAMYFCASSAKSGEQFFGPGTRLTVL.

V and J are TRBV6-6 and TRBJ1-2; TRBD1 might be the D (6 bases). Trimming left V 4 bases short and J 12 bases short, with 15 bases between. CDR3 length: 12 residues. The germline V gene encodes CDR1 MNHNY and CDR2 SVGAGI (reference sequence). The CDR3 bases are TGTGCCAGCAGTTCCGGGACACTCGGCGACACCTTC. It translates to CASSSGTLGDTF.

The CDR3 nucleotides read TGCAGCGTAACCGGGACAGGGAACACCGGGGAGCTGTTTTTT. Residues: CSVTGTGNTGELFF. This chain links TRBV29-1 with TRBJ2-2, with 8 bases fitting TRBD1. This CDR3 is built from 14 residues. Germline V gene data show CDR1 as SQVTM and CDR2 as ANQGSEA. V was pared by 6 bases and J by 1 base, with 4 bases of the junction left unmatched.

The V and J genes are TRBV28 and TRBJ1-1; D gene uncertain. The length of the CDR3 is 13 residues. Germline values: CDR1 MDHEN, CDR2 SYDVKM. V dropped 3 bases and J dropped 1 base, with 6 bases sitting between them. The CDR3 sequence: CASSLPGNTEAFF. The CDR3 DNA reads TGTGCCAGCAGTTTGCCGGGGAACACTGAAGCTTTCTTT.

The chain recombines TRBV7-2 with TRBJ2-1; 11 bases align to TRBD2. The CDR3 extends over 15 amino acids. CDR1 is SGHTA, CDR2 FQGNSA, per germline. The trim removed 2 bases at V and 9 bases at J, leaving 6 bases unmatched. CDR3 sequence reads: CASSLIAGGPGEQFF. CDR3 sequence (DNA): TGTGCCAGCAGCTTAATAGCGGGGGGGCCGGGTGAGCAGTTCTTC.

Only one count was recorded for this clone. V usage is TRBV5-6 and J usage is TRBJ2-5; 7 bases fit TRBD2. Germline-derived CDR1 and CDR2 are SGHDT and YYEEEE. V trimming: 3 bases; J trimming: 2 bases; junction bases outside the gene matches: 4. The CDR3 has 14 amino acids. This chain's CDR3 is CASSSGLVQETQYF. The CDR3 nucleotides are TGTGCCAGCAGCTCCGGACTAGTTCAAGAGACCCAGTACTTC.

The rearrangement links TRBV7-6 to TRBJ1-6, with D possibly being TRBD1 (5 bases). Germline-derived CDR1 and CDR2 are SGHVS and FNYEAQ. The CDR3 covers 18 residues. The V end was cut by 6 bases, the J end by 7 bases, with 25 bases between. CDR3 in amino acids: CASSRSPSGKSRNSPLHF. Written as DNA, the CDR3 is TGTGCCAGCAGTCGCAGTCCGTCAGGGAAGTCTAGGAATTCACCCCTCCACTTT.

V and J are TRBV28 and TRBJ2-7; TRBD2 matches 15 bases. V lost 6 bases to trimming and J lost 7 bases; unmatched junction nucleotides: 7. This CDR3 comprises 15 residues. Germline V gives CDR1 MDHEN, CDR2 SYDVKM. CDR3 coding DNA: TGTGCCAGCAGCCCCGGACTAGCGGGGGGGTGGGAGCAGTACGTC. Encoded protein: CASSPGLAGGWEQYV.

V gene TRBV28 combines with J gene TRBJ2-3, with TRBD2 matching 15 bases. Looked up from germline, CDR1 is MDHEN and CDR2 is SYDVKM. The CDR3 sequence is 18 residues long. Losses at the gene ends were 2 bases for V and 4 bases for J; bases not matched to a gene: 7. The CDR3 loop is CASSLSGLAGGISDTQYF. CDR3 coding DNA: TGTGCCAGCAGTTTAAGTGGACTAGCGGGGGGGATCTCAGATACGCAGTATTTT.

The V call is TRBV4-3, the J call TRBJ2-7; 9 nucleotides line up with TRBD2. The CDR3 has 17 residues. The trim removed 1 base at V and 2 bases at J, leaving 9 bases unmatched. Germline V gene lookup returns CDR1 LGHNA and CDR2 YSLEER. The CDR3: CASSQVIAGDPPYEQYF. The CDR3 DNA sequence: TGCGCCAGCAGCCAAGTCATAGCGGGGGACCCACCCTACGAGCAGTACTTC.